This record concerns one T cell receptor beta chain sequence. The CDR3 loop spans 14 amino acids. V was cut by 5 bases and J by 4 bases, with 14 bases left in between. The germline V gene encodes CDR1 SGHAT and CDR2 FQDESV (reference sequence). Donors were grouped by their self-reported clinical history. The sample comes from a study of blood T cell repertoires in COVID-19. Measured with immunoSEQ multiplex PCR; TCRdb has only the in-frame clones, and not every one. This table has a few hundred thousand clones, around 89% appearing once. The V gene is TRBV11-1, the J gene TRBJ1-1; a weak D match, TRBD1 (5 bases). The source material was PBMCs or T cells enriched from blood (not recorded which). This sequence was found in a man in his forties who had recovered from COVID-19. The CDR3 reads CASSQRGESTEAFF. The CDR3, as DNA: TGTGCCAGCAGCCAGCGGGGGGAGAGCACTGAAGCTTTCTTT.